Following are 32 T cell receptor beta chains from one sample sequenced in a study of Tregs in tolerant kidney transplant recipients. The protocol was immunoSEQ multiplex PCR, while the TCRdb copy is restricted to in-frame clones and leaves out a portion. Of some 66,000 clones listed, roughly 92% are singletons. Sequencing used CD8+ T cells from blood, obtained before the transplant. The receptors originated from a human donor who received a combined kidney and bone marrow transplant.

The chain joins TRBV4-1 to TRBJ2-1; the D gene is possibly TRBD2 (6 bases). V gave up 3 bases and J gave up 8 bases, with 11 bases separating them. The germline V gene has CDR1 MGHRA and CDR2 YSYEKL. The CDR3 has 13 residues. In nucleotides, the CDR3 is TGCGCCAGCAGCCACCCCGGAGGGGATGAGCAGTTCTTC. Protein sequence: CASSHPGGDEQFF.

The gene calls are TRBV7-9 and TRBJ1-5; the D gene is possibly TRBD1 (6 bases). The CDR3 loop spans 17 amino acids. Trimming pared 4 bases from V and 6 bases from J, leaving 22 bases between. Germline assignment: CDR1 SEHNR and CDR2 FQNEAQ (reference sequence). The CDR3 is CASSSDRGARGSQPQHF. CDR3 nucleotide sequence: TGTGCCAGCAGCTCCGACCGGGGTGCCAGGGGTTCTCAGCCCCAGCATTTT. The full variable domain, rest sourced from reference TRBV7-9 and TRBJ1-5, is DTGVSQNPRHKITKRGQNVTFRCDPISEHNRLYWYRQTLGQGPEFLTYFQNEAQLEKSRLLSDRFSAERPKGSFSTLEIQRTEQGDSAMYLCASSSDRGARGSQPQHFGDGTRLSIL.

The chain uses TRBV2 and TRBJ2-3; possible D gene TRBD2, 5 bases. V was shortened by 6 bases and J by 4 bases, with 8 bases between the two germline ends. The length of the CDR3 is 12 residues. Germline V gene lookup returns CDR1 SNHLY and CDR2 FYNNEI. The CDR3 DNA is TGTGCCAGCAGAGAACTAGCAGATACGCAGTATTTT. Amino acid sequence: CASRELADTQYF.

The chain carries TRBV6-5 and TRBJ2-7, with TRBD1 as a possible D gene (6 bases). The CDR3 consists of 13 residues. Trimming left V 5 bases short and J 7 bases short, with 15 bases between. In germline, CDR1 is MNHEY, CDR2 SVGAGI. The DNA for the CDR3 is TGTGCCAGCAGTGAAAGCCCAGGGGAAGAGCAGTACTTC. Translated, it gives CASSESPGEEQYF.

This sequence joins TRBV25-1 and TRBJ1-2; a possible D gene is TRBD1 (5 bases). CDR3 length: 13 residues. Germline CDR1 and CDR2: MGHDK and SYGVNS. Trimming left V 4 bases short and J 6 bases short, with 12 bases between. CDR3: CASSGSRAHGYTF. The CDR3 DNA reads as TGTGCCAGCAGTGGAAGCAGGGCTCATGGCTACACCTTC.

The chain joins TRBV6-4 to TRBJ2-7; 9 bases align to TRBD2. This CDR3 has 13 amino acids. The germline CDR1 and CDR2 sequences are MRHNA and SNTAGT. The CDR3 DNA is TGTGCTAATGGACTAGCGCAAACCTACGAGCAGTACTTC. Translating gives CANGLAQTYEQYF.

CDR3 sequence: CASSPNPYEQYF. In DNA, the CDR3 is TGTGCCAGCAGCCCCAATCCCTACGAGCAGTACTTC. V usage is TRBV13 and J usage is TRBJ2-7; no reliable D call. CDR1 and CDR2 (germline): PRHDT, FYEKMQ (reference sequence). V was trimmed by 5 bases and J by 2 bases, leaving 7 bases between them. CDR3 length equals 12 residues.

V is TRBV7-6 and J is TRBJ2-7; weak D call: TRBD1 (5 bases). The CDR3 has 13 amino acids. The V gene's germline CDR1 is SGHVS and CDR2 FNYEAQ. The V and J ends lost 3 bases and 3 bases respectively, with 9 bases between them. CDR3 DNA sequence: TGTGCCAGCAGCTTCAGGGCTTACTACGAGCAGTACTTC. This gives the protein CASSFRAYYEQYF.

CDR3 sequence (DNA): TGTGCCACCGACTCGACAGGGGACAATGGCTACACCTTC. Amino acid sequence: CATDSTGDNGYTF. The rearrangement joins TRBV7-9 to TRBJ1-2, with 8 positions matching TRBD1. The germline gives CDR1 SEHNR, CDR2 FQNEAQ (reference sequence). This CDR3 contains 13 residues. V dropped 10 bases and J dropped 6; count of bases not matched to a gene: 10.

The chain has TRBV27 and TRBJ2-3; D may be TRBD2 (6 bases). Germline V lookup: CDR1 MNHEY, CDR2 SMNVEV (reference sequence). The CDR3 is made up of 16 amino acids. V lost 3 bases and J lost 2, with 15 bases in between. Written as DNA, the CDR3 is TGTGCCAGCAGTTTTGGGGCGGGATTGCCCACAGATACGCAGTATTTT. It encodes CASSFGAGLPTDTQYF.

This clone was seen a few times. The chain recombines TRBV7-2 with TRBJ2-5, with a weak D call TRBD2 (6 bases). V was cut by 1 base and J by 5 bases, with 17 bases left in between. Germline V gene lookup returns CDR1 SGHTA and CDR2 FQGNSA. The CDR3 length is 16 residues. CDR3 nucleotides: TGTGCCAGCAGCTTAGGGGACTTTCCTACGCGGGAGACCCAGTACTTC. It is translated as CASSLGDFPTRETQYF.

Comments on this clone: A read error may produce the germline difference seen at one junction end. The same CDR3 is also encoded by other DNA sequences in this sample. The rearrangement joins TRBV4-1 to TRBJ1-6; weak D call: TRBD1 (6 bases). Germline-derived CDR1 and CDR2 are MGHRA and YSYEKL. CDR3 length equals 16 residues. The CDR3 loop is CASSPDLGRGNSPLHF. DNA for the CDR3: TGTGCCAGCAGCCCTGATTTAGGCAGGGGAAATTCACCCCTCCACTTT.

This clone was counted between two and nine times. The chain joins TRBV5-6 to TRBJ1-3; 7 bases are a match to TRBD1. The ends lost 3 bases at V and 3 bases at J; junction bases unmatched: 0. CDR1 is SGHDT, CDR2 YYEEEE, per germline. There are 13 residues in the CDR3. The CDR3 nucleotides read TGTGCCAGCAGCTGGACAGGTGGAAACACCATATATTTT. Its translation is CASSWTGGNTIYF.

The chain recombines TRBV4-3 with TRBJ2-7; 11 nucleotides agree with TRBD1. Per germline, CDR1 LGHNA and CDR2 YSLEER. V dropped 1 base and J dropped 3; count of bases not matched to a gene: 5. This CDR3 is built from 16 residues. Here the CDR3 DNA reads TGCGCCAGCAGCCAAGGTCCGGACAGGGGGCTCTACGAGCAGTACTTC. Its protein product is CASSQGPDRGLYEQYF.

The V and J genes are TRBV30 and TRBJ1-5; TRBD1 is a possible D gene (5 bases). CDR1 is GTSNPN and CDR2 is SVGIG in the germline V gene (reference sequence). Trimming stripped 4 bases from V and 1 base from J, with 14 bases between. The CDR3 is 15 amino acids. The CDR3: CAWTSGYGSNQPQHF. The CDR3 bases are TGTGCCTGGACCTCAGGGTACGGGAGCAATCAGCCCCAGCATTTT.

The chain recombines TRBV27 with TRBJ2-1; 9 positions agree with TRBD2. CDR1 MNHEY and CDR2 SMNVEV come from the germline V gene (reference sequence). This CDR3 is built from 17 residues. V gave up 2 bases and J gave up 7 bases; unmatched junction bases: 12. CDR3 region: CASSLGLAGKVRNEQFF. CDR3 nucleotides: TGTGCCAGCAGTTTAGGGCTAGCGGGGAAGGTGAGGAATGAGCAGTTCTTC.

V and J are TRBV7-2 and TRBJ2-5; TRBD2 agrees at 8 bases. This CDR3 has 17 amino acids. Trimming removed 1 base from V and 2 bases from J; junction bases left unmatched: 9. CDR1 is SGHTA and CDR2 is FQGNSA in the germline V gene. CDR3 nucleotides: TGTGCCAGCAGCTTAGTTGGCGGGAGGAGACTTCAAGAGACCCAGTACTTC. Encoded protein: CASSLVGGRRLQETQYF.

The gene calls are TRBV5-1 and TRBJ2-5; D may be TRBD2 (6 bases). V lost 0 bases to trimming and J lost 10 bases, with 19 bases between them. The length of the CDR3 is 15 residues. The germline V gene encodes CDR1 SGHRS and CDR2 YFSETQ. CDR3 residues: CASSLVGGAVVDQYF. The CDR3 DNA reads as TGCGCCAGCAGCTTGGTTGGAGGGGCCGTTGTGGACCAGTACTTC. Full variable domain (outside the CDR3, taken from reference TRBV5-1 and TRBJ2-5): KAGVTQTPRYLIKTRGQQVTLSCSPISGHRSVSWYQQTPGQGLQFLFEYFSETQRNKGNFPGRFSGRQFSNSRSEMNVSTLELGDSALYLCASSLVGGAVVDQYFGPGTRLLVL.

This clone was counted only a few times. The rearrangement joins TRBV6-6 to TRBJ1-2; D gene unclear. This CDR3 is 14 amino acids long. Trimming removed 9 bases at V and 5 bases at J, with 19 bases between. The V gene's germline CDR1 is MNHNY and CDR2 SVGAGI (reference sequence). The CDR3 nucleotides read TGTGCCAGTAGCGATTTTGGATCGAGGTATGGCTACACCTTC. This encodes CASSDFGSRYGYTF.

The CDR3 sequence is CSETAVEPDTQYF. Written as DNA, the CDR3 is TGCAGCGAAACAGCAGTTGAACCAGATACGCAGTATTTT. The genes are TRBV29-1 and TRBJ2-3; D remains ambiguous. This CDR3 is 13 amino acids long. The germline V and J ends were trimmed by 7 bases and 4 bases, with 15 bases remaining between them. Per germline, CDR1 SQVTM and CDR2 ANQGSEA.

The chain recombines TRBV9 with TRBJ1-5; 10 positions agree with TRBD1. V lost 0 bases and J lost 7; bases outside the gene matches: 4. Germline values: CDR1 SGDLS, CDR2 YYNGEE. This CDR3 is 15 amino acids long. DNA for the CDR3: TGTGCCAGCAGCGTAGGGGGACAGGGGTCCCAGCCCCAGCATTTT. It specifies CASSVGGQGSQPQHF.

This sequence joins TRBV13 and TRBJ2-1; a weak D match, TRBD2 (6 bases). Germline CDR1 is PRHDT and CDR2 is FYEKMQ (reference sequence). The V and J ends lost 3 bases and 3 bases respectively, with 18 bases between them. The CDR3 extends over 17 amino acids. For the CDR3, the DNA is TGTGCCAGCAGCTTTCCTGGGTTGCGGGACCACTACAATGAGCAGTTCTTC. This sequence encodes CASSFPGLRDHYNEQFF.

The V gene is TRBV28, the J gene TRBJ1-5, with D unclear. The CDR3 loop spans 14 amino acids. The V end lost 3 bases, the J end lost 4 bases, and 10 bases lay between the germline ends. CDR1 and CDR2 from the germline V gene are MDHEN and SYDVKM. CDR3 residues: CASSLRPVNQPQHF. CDR3 DNA sequence: TGTGCCAGCAGTTTGCGGCCCGTGAATCAGCCCCAGCATTTT.

This sequence joins TRBV4-3 and TRBJ2-7, with D maybe TRBD2 (6 bases). The CDR3 is made up of 15 amino acids. The germline V and J ends were trimmed by 2 bases and 4 bases, with 15 bases remaining between them. Germline lookup yields CDR1 LGHNA and CDR2 YSLEER. The CDR3 region is CASSQYSSSEYEQYF. As DNA, the CDR3 is TGCGCCAGCAGCCAATATTCGTCTAGCGAGTACGAGCAGTACTTC.

The chain is built from TRBV19 and TRBJ1-5, with TRBD1 matching over 9 bases. The CDR3 is made up of 16 amino acids. The germline gives CDR1 LNHDA, CDR2 SQIVND (reference sequence). Trimming cost V 3 bases and J 3 bases; bases outside gene matches: 6. In nucleotides, the CDR3 is TGTGCCAGTAGTATGGGGAACAGGGGGCTCAATCAGCCCCAGCATTTT. It translates to CASSMGNRGLNQPQHF. The full variable domain, in which reference TRBV19 and TRBJ1-5 provide the parts outside the CDR3, is DGGITQSPKYLFRKEGQNVTLSCEQNLNHDAMYWYRQDPGQGLRLIYYSQIVNDFQKGDIAEGYSVSREKKESFPLTVTSAQKNPTAFYLCASSMGNRGLNQPQHFGDGTRLSIL.

This clone showed up just once. The rearrangement uses TRBV7-8 and TRBJ1-5, with TRBD1 identical over 8 bases. Germline values: CDR1 SGHVS, CDR2 FQNEAQ. The V segment lost 4 bases and the J segment 4 bases; nucleotides outside the gene matches: 6. This CDR3 spans 15 amino acids. The CDR3 spells CASSSGQGGNQPQHF. The CDR3 DNA is TGTGCCAGCAGCTCCGGACAGGGTGGTAATCAGCCCCAGCATTTT.

The chain couples TRBV4-1 to TRBJ1-1; 7 positions match TRBD1. With 2 bases clipped from V and 3 bases from J, the junction kept 12 bases outside the gene matches. The CDR3 totals 17 residues. CDR1 is MGHRA and CDR2 is YSYEKL in the germline V gene. The CDR3 loop is CASSQSPFTGADTEAFF. CDR3 DNA: TGCGCCAGCAGCCAATCTCCTTTCACAGGGGCGGACACTGAAGCTTTCTTT.

The chain links TRBV9 to TRBJ1-1; 8 nucleotides agree with TRBD1. The CDR3 contains 12 residues. After removal of 3 bases from V and 5 bases from J, the junction contained 0 bases not matched to a gene. CDR1 and CDR2 (germline): SGDLS, YYNGEE. The CDR3 DNA follows: TGTGCCAGCAGCGGACAGGGGACTGAAGCTTTCTTT. This sequence encodes CASSGQGTEAFF.

The gene calls are TRBV4-3 and TRBJ2-7; TRBD2 aligns across 7 bases. With V trimmed by 1 base and J by 2 bases, 14 bases remained unmatched. This CDR3 has 18 amino acids. Germline V gene sequence: CDR1 LGHNA, CDR2 YSLEER. The DNA of the CDR3 is TGCGCCAGCAGCCAAGGGGTGGCGGGAGAACTGAACCCCTACGAGCAGTACTTC. Translation gives CASSQGVAGELNPYEQYF.

The chain links TRBV7-2 to TRBJ1-2, with 8 bases that match TRBD1. The CDR3 has 13 amino acids. Germline CDR1 reads SGHTA; CDR2 reads FQGNSA. The trim removed 0 bases at V and 9 bases at J, leaving 3 bases unmatched. CDR3 sequence: CASSLAGDRSYTF. The DNA of the CDR3 is TGTGCCAGCAGCTTAGCCGGGGACAGGAGCTACACCTTC. The full variable domain, its missing parts supplied by reference TRBV7-2 and TRBJ1-2, is GAGVSQSPSNKVTEKGKDVELRCDPISGHTALYWYRQSLGQGLEFLIYFQGNSAPDKSGLPSDRFSAERTGGSVSTLTIQRTQQEDSAVYLCASSLAGDRSYTFGSGTRLTVV.

V usage is TRBV4-3 and J usage is TRBJ2-7; 9 nucleotides match TRBD2. The V gene's germline CDR1 is LGHNA and CDR2 YSLEER. CDR3 size: 15 residues. Germline trimming cut 6 bases from V and 2 bases from J; bases unmatched to any gene: 8. This chain's CDR3 is CASSFEREATYEQYF. DNA for the CDR3: TGCGCCAGCAGTTTCGAGCGGGAGGCTACCTACGAGCAGTACTTC.

J is TRBJ2-1 and V is TRBV9, with 7 bases fitting TRBD2. V was clipped by 5 bases and J by 7 bases; unmatched bases: 12. Per germline, CDR1 SGDLS and CDR2 YYNGEE. The CDR3 consists of 15 residues. The CDR3 sequence: CASRPPSGAGNEQFF. CDR3 nucleotide sequence: TGTGCCAGCAGACCTCCTAGCGGAGCGGGGAATGAGCAGTTCTTC. Based on the CDR3 plus reference TRBV9 and TRBJ2-1, the full variable domain is DSGVTQTPKHLITATGQRVTLRCSPRSGDLSVYWYQQSLDQGLQFLIQYYNGEERAKGNILERFSAQQFPDLHSELNLSSLELGDSALYFCASRPPSGAGNEQFFGPGTRLTVL.